The TCR beta chain under discussion was sequenced for a study of vaccination effects on CD4 cells after COVID-19. Regarding this clone: The antigen remains unidentified.

Under the ViraFEST assay, PBMC were stimulated with viral peptide pools so that antigen-specific CD4+ T cells expanded. Sequencing was performed afterwards. Upon completion of more than eight days in culture, CD4+ T cells were isolated. Documented for the person is a PCR-confirmed SARS-CoV-2 infection occurring between March and December 2020. Data came from immunoSEQ multiplex PCR; TCRdb stores just in-frame clones and leaves some out. The table lists 20,000 to 25,000 clones, about four fifths of them singletons. The ends lost 2 bases at V and 2 bases at J; junction bases unmatched: 10. Germline lookup yields CDR1 MNHEY and CDR2 SMNVEV (reference sequence). The CDR3 is made up of 17 amino acids.

The clonotype originates from a human donor who had a prior SARS-CoV-2 infection. Sequences were derived from CD4+ T cells from PBMCs cultured with a peptide pool, sampled before COVID-19 vaccination. V gene TRBV27 combines with J gene TRBJ2-3; TRBD2 agrees at 7 bases. The chain's CDR3 is CASSLKGRGDLTDTQYF. CDR3 sequence (DNA): TGTGCCAGCAGTTTAAAAGGTCGGGGGGACCTCACAGATACGCAGTATTTT.